Presented here are 6 T cell receptor beta chains from one specimen sequenced in a study of regulatory T cells in long-lasting Graves disease. The time point: persistent/refractory GD, antithyroid drugs over 5 years with positive TRAb. RNA from PBMCs was the source of the TCR library. To make TCR beta libraries, researchers used iRepertoire HTBI primers and Arm-PCR of CDR3 regions. From the multiplex PCR reads, TCRdb called clonotypes with MiXCR, one entry per CDR3 protein. The sample contains a few hundred thousand distinct CDR3 sequences, 20% to 25% of which appear only once. The material was peripheral blood mononuclear cells (PBMCs), obtained when the disease was refractory, from a patient treated with antithyroid drugs. These receptors were obtained from a female donor with Graves disease.

This clonotype was seen repeatedly, ten times or more. The gene calls are TRBV2 and TRBJ2-7; possible D gene TRBD2, 5 bases. V was clipped by 6 bases and J by 2 bases, with 14 bases between them. The CDR3 consists of 14 residues. Germline V gene lookup returns CDR1 SNHLY and CDR2 FYNNEI. The CDR3 here is CASSAPSGTYEQYF. In DNA form, the CDR3 reads TGTGCCAGCAGCGCTCCCTCGGGGACCTACGAGCAGTACTTC.

This clonotype has just one count. A clone one base away is much larger, so this may be a read error. The V gene is TRBV14, the J gene TRBJ1-4; D might be TRBD1 (6 bases). Germline CDR1 and CDR2: SGHDN and FVKESK. The CDR3 sequence is 16 residues long. The CDR3 nucleotides read TGTGCCAGCAGCCAACTGGGGACAACAACTAATGAAAGACTGTTTTTT. Residues: CASSQLGTTTNERLFF.

This clonotype was picked up many times. V usage is TRBV28 and J usage is TRBJ2-5; D gene ambiguous. V gave up 5 bases and J gave up 4 bases, with 11 bases separating them. CDR3 length: 13 residues. Germline V CDR1 and CDR2: MDHEN, SYDVKM. The chain's CDR3 is CASSVARRETQYF. The CDR3 nucleotides read TGTGCCAGCAGTGTGGCTAGGCGAGAGACCCAGTACTTC.

This clonotype occurred a few times. The chain combines TRBV7-2 with TRBJ1-3; D possibly corresponds to TRBD1 (5 bases). The length of the CDR3 is 16 residues. V lost 1 base and J lost 0, with 10 bases in between. CDR1 is SGHTA, CDR2 FQGNSA, per germline. The CDR3 region has the DNA TGTGCCAGCAGCTTAGGACAGACTGCCTCTGGAAACACCATATATTTT. It encodes CASSLGQTASGNTIYF.

This chain links TRBV28 with TRBJ2-3; TRBD1 matches at 9 bases. The CDR3 loop spans 16 amino acids. Germline CDR1 is MDHEN and CDR2 is SYDVKM. The V segment lost 5 bases and the J segment 11 bases; nucleotides outside the gene matches: 17. The chain's CDR3 is CASSITPGQGNFMQYF. DNA of the CDR3: TGTGCCAGCAGTATCACACCGGGACAGGGTAATTTCATGCAGTATTTT.

J is TRBJ2-2 and V is TRBV6-1; TRBD2 matches 9 bases. The trim removed 8 bases at V and 3 bases at J, leaving 7 bases unmatched. CDR3 length: 15 amino acids. Germline lookup yields CDR1 MNHNS and CDR2 SASEGT. CDR3 sequence: CASLSLAGYTGELFF. CDR3 nucleotides: TGTGCCAGCCTATCACTAGCGGGTTACACCGGGGAGCTGTTTTTT.